Listed below are T cell receptor beta chains from one sample, sequenced in a study of post-analysis software for immune sequencing data. MiXCR, run by TCRdb on the PCR reads, gives a single entry per CDR3 protein. The repertoire holds 600,000 to 700,000 distinct CDR3 sequences, with around 64% as singletons. Sequencing used blood. The receptors were sampled from a girl aged 2 to 10 with multiple sclerosis. Each CDR3 is given with its conserved first and last residue. D genes are given only for firm matches. Part of the rows lack a size; the others show once, few, many or a class for expanded clones.

D gene	clone size	V gene	J gene	CDR3 DNA	CDR3 protein
TRBD1	NA	TRBV20-1	TRBJ1-4	TGCAGTGCGCCGGACAGGAGAGCTAATGAAAAACTGTTTTTT	CSAPDRRANEKLFF
NA	NA	TRBV29-1	TRBJ2-2	TGCAGCGTCGCCGGACAGATTGCGAACACCGGGGAGCTGTTTTTT	CSVAGQIANTGELFF
NA	once	TRBV3-1	TRBJ2-1	TGTGCCAGCAGCCAAGAGGGGCTGTTGATCGATGAGCAGTTCTTC	CASSQEGLLIDEQFF
NA	NA	TRBV20-1	TRBJ1-2	TGCAGTGCTAGTCGGGGGCTGGGGTCCAACTATGGCTACACCTTC	CSASRGLGSNYGYTF
NA	once	TRBV19	TRBJ2-6	TGTGCCAGTAGTATCTTCGTAGGTACGGGGGCCAACGTCCTGACTTTC	CASSIFVGTGANVLTF
NA	NA	TRBV6-1	TRBJ1-1	TGTGCCAGCAGTGGTGGTCCTGGGAGGACTGAAGCTTTCTTT	CASSGGPGRTEAFF
TRBD1	NA	TRBV25-1	TRBJ1-2	TGTGCCAGCAGTGGGGCAGGGGGAAATGGCTACACCTTC	CASSGAGGNGYTF
TRBD1	NA	TRBV11-2	TRBJ2-3	TGTGCCAGCAGCTTGGGACAGGATTGGGATACGCAGTATTTT	CASSLGQDWDTQYF
TRBD2	NA	TRBV7-2	TRBJ2-1	TGTGCCTGCAGCTTAGAGACTAGCAACAATGAGCAGTTCTTC	CACSLETSNNEQFF
NA	few	TRBV29-1	TRBJ2-3	TGCAGCCTCCAGGGACGGCTCACAGATACGCAGTATTTT	CSLQGRLTDTQYF
NA	NA	TRBV29-1	TRBJ2-6	TGCAGCGTTTCGGGCCACCGCTCTGGGGCCAACGTCCCGACTTTC	CSVSGHRSGANVPTF
NA	NA	TRBV9	TRBJ2-1	TGTGCCAGCAGCGTAACGAAACAGAATGAGCAGTTCTTC	CASSVTKQNEQFF
TRBD2	NA	TRBV7-9	TRBJ2-6	TGTGCCAACAGACAAACCATGACTAGCGGGAGTCCTGGGGCCAACGTCCTGACTTTC	CANRQTMTSGSPGANVLTF
TRBD2	NA	TRBV5-1	TRBJ2-1	TGCGCCAGCAGCCCCCAGCCGACTAGCTCCGGTGAGCAGTTCTTC	CASSPQPTSSGEQFF
NA	NA	TRBV5-1	TRBJ2-7	TGCGCCAGCAGCTTGGTTTCTGGACAAAACTACGAGCAGTACTTC	CASSLVSGQNYEQYF
NA	NA	TRBV7-9	TRBJ1-5	TGTGCCAGCAGCTTAGACAGGGATACGAGCAATCAGCCCCAGCATTTT	CASSLDRDTSNQPQHF
NA	NA	TRBV7-9	TRBJ1-2	TGTGCCAGCAGCTCGCCAGGGCGAATCTATGGCTACACCTTC	CASSSPGRIYGYTF
TRBD2	NA	TRBV5-5	TRBJ2-5	TGTGCCAGCAGCTTGGCGCTAGCGGGAAGGGTGGAGACCCAGTACTTC	CASSLALAGRVETQYF
NA	NA	TRBV29-1	TRBJ1-2	TGCAGCGTTGTAGGGGATAACTATGGCTACACCTTC	CSVVGDNYGYTF
TRBD2	NA	TRBV6-2/TRBV6-3	TRBJ2-1	TGTGCCAGCAGTAATACTAGCGGGAGCAACAATGAGCAGTTCTTC	CASSNTSGSNNEQFF
NA	few	TRBV5-1	TRBJ2-7	TGCGCCAGCAGCTTCGTAACACCGTCCTACGAGCAGTACTTC	CASSFVTPSYEQYF
TRBD2	NA	TRBV20-1	TRBJ2-3	TGCAGTGCTAGATGGGGATGGCGACTAGCGGGAGGCCAGAGCACAGATACGCAGTATTTT	CSARWGWRLAGGQSTDTQYF
NA	NA	TRBV30	TRBJ2-3	TGTGCCTGGAGTTTATCCGGGACCCTATCCCCGAATACGCAGTATTTT	CAWSLSGTLSPNTQYF
NA	few	TRBV29-1	TRBJ2-1	TGCAGCGTTGAAGATATGGGGAATGAGCAGTTCTTC	CSVEDMGNEQFF
TRBD2	NA	TRBV29-1	TRBJ2-1	TGCAGCGTTTTTGGACTAGCGGCCTACAATGAGCAGTTCTTC	CSVFGLAAYNEQFF
NA	NA	TRBV20-1	TRBJ2-7	TGCAGTGCTGGCCCGGGGGGCTCCCTTTCCTACGAGCAGTACTTC	CSAGPGGSLSYEQYF
NA	NA	TRBV20-1	TRBJ2-3	TGCAGTGCTAGAGAGCCGGTCAGGGGAGATACGCAGTATTTT	CSAREPVRGDTQYF
TRBD1	NA	TRBV20-1	TRBJ1-1	TGCAGTGCTGCAGGGGGCCCTTTGAACACTGAAGCTTTCTTT	CSAAGGPLNTEAFF
NA	once	TRBV5-1	TRBJ2-1	TGCGCCAGCAGCTTGGGTAGTCGGGTACCCGACAATGAGCAGTTCTTC	CASSLGSRVPDNEQFF
NA	NA	TRBV6-6	TRBJ2-1	TGTGCCAGCAGTCTAATTCGGGCAGGGCGGTCCAATGAGCAGTTCTTC	CASSLIRAGRSNEQFF
NA	NA	TRBV20-1	TRBJ2-5	TGCAGTGCTCCGATCGATGGGGGTTCAGAGACCCAGTACTTC	CSAPIDGGSETQYF
NA	NA	TRBV5-5	TRBJ2-5	TGTGCCAGCAGCTTGGTGCCGGTTGGGGTTGAAGAGACCCAGTACTTC	CASSLVPVGVEETQYF
TRBD2	NA	TRBV3-1	TRBJ2-5	TGTGCCAGCAGCCAAGGGTCTAGCGGTCAAGAGACCCAGTACTTC	CASSQGSSGQETQYF
TRBD1	NA	TRBV5-1	TRBJ1-1	TGCGCCAGCAGCATGGGGACAGGGGCCCCTGGAGCTTTCTTT	CASSMGTGAPGAFF
TRBD1	NA	TRBV10-3	TRBJ2-5	TGTGCCATCGGGACAGGGGAACGAAATGAGCAGTACTTC	CAIGTGERNEQYF
TRBD1	NA	TRBV29-1	TRBJ1-2	TGCAGCGCCAGCGACAGGGGCCCCCCGAACTATGGCTACACCTTC	CSASDRGPPNYGYTF
NA	NA	TRBV10-3	TRBJ2-7	TGTGCCATCAGTGAAAGTGGGGGGCTGAAAGAGCAGTACTTC	CAISESGGLKEQYF
NA	NA	TRBV29-1	TRBJ1-1	TGCAGCGGAGATCAGGGAGTTAACACTGAAGCTTTCTTT	CSGDQGVNTEAFF
TRBD1	NA	TRBV10-3	TRBJ2-1	TGTGCCATCAGTGGAGGACAGGTCAACAATGAGCAGTTCTTC	CAISGGQVNNEQFF
NA	NA	TRBV4-1	TRBJ2-7	TGCGCCAGCAGCCAAGAGGGGAAGGTGTACGAGCAGTACTTC	CASSQEGKVYEQYF
NA	NA	TRBV29-1	TRBJ1-6	TGCAGCGTTGGCCGAGACCATAATTCACCCCTCCACTTT	CSVGRDHNSPLHF
TRBD2	NA	TRBV6-6	TRBJ2-3	TGTGCCAGCATTAGAAGCGGGGGCGGGGATACGCAGTATTTT	CASIRSGGGDTQYF
TRBD2	NA	TRBV7-2	TRBJ2-5	TGTGCCAGCAGCTTAGCAGCGGGGGGGCCCAGGGAGACCCAGTACTTC	CASSLAAGGPRETQYF
NA	NA	TRBV2	TRBJ1-1	TGTGCCAGCAGTGATACGGCGGCATTCTCTGAAGCTTTCTTT	CASSDTAAFSEAFF
NA	NA	TRBV27	TRBJ2-1	TGTGCCAGCAGTTTCGGAGCTACCAATGAGCAGTTCTTC	CASSFGATNEQFF
NA	NA	TRBV20-1	TRBJ2-7	TGCAGTGCTAGATCCGGGTCCGTCTACGAGCAGTACTTC	CSARSGSVYEQYF
NA	NA	TRBV6-5	TRBJ1-2	TGTGCCAGCAGCGATAACATAGGGTTCGCCTATTATGGCTACACCTTC	CASSDNIGFAYYGYTF
TRBD2	NA	TRBV20-1	TRBJ2-1	TGCAGTGCCCTAGCGGGAGGTGAAAATGAGCAGTTCTTC	CSALAGGENEQFF
TRBD2	few	TRBV6-2/TRBV6-3	TRBJ2-5	TGTGCCAGCTCCTCGGGGAGGGGCGAAGAGACCCAGTACTTC	CASSSGRGEETQYF
TRBD1	few	TRBV29-1	TRBJ2-5	TGCAGCGTTCCTGGGCAGGGGGCGCGGGAGACCCAGTACTTC	CSVPGQGARETQYF
TRBD1	NA	TRBV4-1	TRBJ2-5	TGCGCCAGCAGCTTCAGACCGGGACAGGGGGCAGAGACCCAGTACTTC	CASSFRPGQGAETQYF
NA	NA	TRBV5-6	TRBJ1-2	TGTGCCAGCAGCTTGCTAGGGGACACCGCTAACTATGGCTACACCTTC	CASSLLGDTANYGYTF
TRBD2	NA	TRBV6-5	TRBJ2-1	TGTGCCAGCAGCAACGGGGGGGGTGGCCCGGTAGGGACCCAGTTCTTC	CASSNGGGGPVGTQFF
TRBD2	NA	TRBV12-3/TRBV12-4	TRBJ2-1	TGTGCCAGCAGTCCCTGGACTAGCGGTTACAATGAGCAGTTCTTC	CASSPWTSGYNEQFF
NA	NA	TRBV7-9	TRBJ1-2	TGTGCCAGCAGGGATTTTGGCTATGGCTACACCTTC	CASRDFGYGYTF